This is a list of T cell receptor beta chains from one sample in a study of cytomegalovirus exposure and HLA in healthy donors. Sequencing was performed with immunoSEQ multiplex PCR; in TCRdb, only in-frame clones are kept and a portion is missing. Of under 150,000 clones detected, about 80% appear once; the ten largest clones hold under 4.5%. Sequencing was performed on PBMCs. These TCRs come from a man aged 18 to 30 in good health and CMV-seronegative. Both conserved end residues are part of each CDR3. Each record gives: CDR3 DNA, CDR3 protein, V gene, clone size, J gene, D gene, CDR3 length. D genes are given only for firm matches. Size values are once, few and many counts, or a class for expanded clones, and some rows have none.

TGCGCCAGCAGTGAGTTTTCCGGGACAGGGCCCTACGAGCAGTACTTC,CASSEFSGTGPYEQYF,TRBV10-1,-,TRBJ2-7,TRBD1,16
TGTGCCAGAAGCCCGGGACTAGCGGGAGGTACCTACGAGCAGTACTTC,CARSPGLAGGTYEQYF,TRBV5-3,few,TRBJ2-7,TRBD2,16
TGTGCCAGCAGTGCCGCTGGAGGAGCGACCCAGTACTTC,CASSAAGGATQYF,TRBV6-5,-,TRBJ2-5,-,13
TGTGCCAGCAGTTACGGGCGATACGGGGGGGGAGACAATGAGCAGTTCTTC,CASSYGRYGGGDNEQFF,TRBV27,-,TRBJ2-1,TRBD2,17
TGTGCCAGCACGGGGGGTGGCAATCAGCCCCAGCATTTT,CASTGGGNQPQHF,TRBV2,-,TRBJ1-5,-,13
TGTGCCAGCAGCTTGGGGGCGCGGCAGCCCCAGCATTTT,CASSLGARQPQHF,TRBV7-2,few,TRBJ1-5,-,13
TGTGCCAGCAGCTTAGATCGGGTTTTACACGAGCAGTACTTC,CASSLDRVLHEQYF,TRBV7-2,-,TRBJ2-7,-,14
TGTGCCAGCATAGAGAGGAGGACAGGGGCTAATGAAAAACTGTTTTTT,CASIERRTGANEKLFF,TRBV27,-,TRBJ1-4,TRBD1,16
TGTGCCAGCAGCCCGCCGGGAGCGGGTCAGCCCCAGCATTTT,CASSPPGAGQPQHF,TRBV7-8,-,TRBJ1-5,-,14
TGTGCCAGCAGTGGATGGGAGCTGAACGAGCAGTACTTC,CASSGWELNEQYF,TRBV2,few,TRBJ2-7,-,13
TGTGCCAGCAGCGTAGTAGCGGGAGGGCCTGAGACCCAGTACTTC,CASSVVAGGPETQYF,TRBV9,-,TRBJ2-5,TRBD2,15
TGTGCCAGCAGCTTACAGGGGACTAGCGGCAACTACGAGCAGTACTTC,CASSLQGTSGNYEQYF,TRBV7-9,-,TRBJ2-7,TRBD2,16
TGTGCCAGCAGCTTAGGCGACAGGAGGAACACTGAAGCTTTCTTT,CASSLGDRRNTEAFF,TRBV7-9,few,TRBJ1-1,-,15
TGTGCCAGCAGTGAATATGGGCCAAGCTATAATTCACCCCTCCACTTT,CASSEYGPSYNSPLHF,TRBV6-1,-,TRBJ1-6,-,16
TGTGCCAGTAGTTTGGCTAGCGGGGGGTCTTACAATGAGCAGTTCTTC,CASSLASGGSYNEQFF,TRBV19,-,TRBJ2-1,TRBD2,16
TGCGCCAGCAGCTTCGGGGGAATCTACGAGCAGTACTTC,CASSFGGIYEQYF,TRBV5-1,-,TRBJ2-7,-,13
TGTGCCAGCAGTGAAGGGGACAGGGGTTACGAGCAGTACTTC,CASSEGDRGYEQYF,TRBV2,-,TRBJ2-7,TRBD1,14
TGCGCCAGCAGCTTCTCAGGGTATGGCTACACCTTC,CASSFSGYGYTF,TRBV5-1,-,TRBJ1-2,-,12
TGTGCCAGCAGAGCCAGCACAGATACGCAGTATTTT,CASRASTDTQYF,TRBV2,-,TRBJ2-3,-,12
TGTGCCAGCAGGAGACTAGCGGGAGTCGCCTACGAGCAGTACTTC,CASRRLAGVAYEQYF,TRBV2,-,TRBJ2-7,TRBD2,15
TGTGCCAGCAGTTTCGTCAGGGGTCTCAGCAATCAGCCCCAGCATTTT,CASSFVRGLSNQPQHF,TRBV6-6,-,TRBJ1-5,-,16
TGTGCCAGCAGGGGACAGTTCCCCTCTCATCAGCCCCAGCATTTT,CASRGQFPSHQPQHF,TRBV6-4,-,TRBJ1-5,TRBD1,15
TGTGCCAGCAGGTTTCGGCCCGGGACAGGGGCCCGGACAGATACGCAGTATTTT,CASRFRPGTGARTDTQYF,TRBV28,once,TRBJ2-3,TRBD1,18
TGTGCCAGCAGCTCTCAACAGAGCTCCTACGAGCAGTACTTC,CASSSQQSSYEQYF,TRBV7-2,few,TRBJ2-7,-,14
TGTGCCAGCAGCCAGGAGGGGTCTAAAGGGGAAAAACTGTTTTTT,CASSQEGSKGEKLFF,TRBV2,-,TRBJ1-4,-,15
TGTGCCAGCAGCCAACGACAGGGTTCCGCTGAAGCTTTCTTT,CASSQRQGSAEAFF,TRBV4-2,many,TRBJ1-1,TRBD1,14
TGTGCCAGCAGCGCCTCAGACTCTGGGGCCAACGTCCTGACTTTC,CASSASDSGANVLTF,TRBV6-4,many,TRBJ2-6,-,15
TGTGCCATTGCCATGGGGGCGAACACTGAAGCTTTCTTT,CAIAMGANTEAFF,TRBV6-1,-,TRBJ1-1,-,13
TGTGCCAGCAGCGGGACAGAGAGCAATCAGCCCCAGCATTTT,CASSGTESNQPQHF,TRBV9,-,TRBJ1-5,-,14